Listed below are T cell receptor beta chains from one sample, sequenced in a study of blood T cells in healthy people across ages. A single record per CDR3 protein comes from TCRdb applying MiXCR to the 5' RACE reads. The repertoire consists of almost 800,000 distinct CDR3 sequences, with 55% to 75% occurring once and the leading ten covering roughly 22%. The source material was blood. These receptors were taken from a man aged 25 to 40 in good health. Each CDR3 is given with its conserved first and last residue. D genes are given only for firm matches. The size of a clone is reported for some rows only, either as once, few or many, or as a class for expanded clones.

abundance,v_gene,j_gene,d_gene,CDR3aa,CDR3nt
few,TRBV4-3,TRBJ2-7,TRBD2,CASSQGSGRAYEQYF,TGCGCCAGCAGCCAAGGTAGCGGGAGGGCCTACGAGCAGTACTTC
NA,TRBV11-1,TRBJ2-2,NA,CASSLVSGGPTGELFF,TGTGCCAGCAGCTTAGTATCTGGGGGGCCCACCGGGGAGCTGTTTTTT
NA,TRBV24-1,TRBJ1-5,NA,CATSDFLGQSNQPQHF,TGTGCCACCAGTGATTTCCTGGGCCAGAGCAATCAGCCCCAGCATTTT
NA,TRBV20-1,TRBJ2-4,NA,CSALTGGEGEQYF,TGCAGTGCCCTAACAGGGGGGGAAGGGGAGCAGTACTTC
few,TRBV10-3,TRBJ1-4,NA,CAISESRGTNEKLFF,TGTGCCATCAGTGAGTCCCGCGGGACTAATGAAAAACTGTTTTTT
NA,TRBV5-1,TRBJ2-7,NA,CASSLVSGNRKDIYEQYF,TGCGCCAGCAGCTTGGTTTCTGGGAACAGGAAAGATATCTATGAGCAGTACTTC
NA,TRBV29-1,TRBJ2-3,TRBD1,CSGWTGGMTDTQYF,TGCAGCGGCTGGACAGGAGGAATGACAGATACGCAGTATTTT
NA,TRBV10-3,TRBJ2-7,TRBD1,CAIRVGTDRYEQYF,TGTGCCATCAGGGTCGGGACAGACAGATACGAGCAGTACTTC
NA,TRBV12-3/TRBV12-4,TRBJ2-7,TRBD2,CASSATSGSSTLRNTYEQYF,TGTGCCAGCAGTGCCACTAGCGGGAGCTCCACTTTAAGAAATACCTACGAGCAGTACTTC
NA,TRBV10-3,TRBJ1-2,NA,CAISEVSWQRLKGGYTF,TGTGCCATCAGTGAGGTATCTTGGCAAAGATTGAAGGGTGGCTACACCTTC
NA,TRBV29-1,TRBJ2-7,TRBD1,CSVEESRGPPYEQYF,TGCAGCGTTGAAGAGTCCAGGGGGCCCCCCTACGAGCAGTACTTC
NA,TRBV20-1,TRBJ1-2,NA,CSARDRDYHGYTF,TGCAGTGCTAGAGATCGAGATTACCATGGCTACACCTTC
once,TRBV4-1,TRBJ2-3,TRBD2,CASTTTSGGYTDTQYF,TGCGCCAGCACCACGACTAGCGGAGGTTACACAGATACGCAGTATTTT
NA,TRBV7-2,TRBJ1-5,NA,CASGLMGGPQPQHF,TGTGCCAGCGGCCTCATGGGGGGCCCTCAGCCCCAGCATTTT
NA,TRBV7-9,TRBJ2-7,NA,CASSDLASYEQYF,TGTGCCAGCAGTGATCTAGCTTCCTACGAGCAGTACTTC
many,TRBV20-1,TRBJ2-4,TRBD1,CSAPGTGFSIQYF,TGCAGTGCTCCCGGGACAGGGTTTAGCATTCAGTACTTC
NA,TRBV7-9,TRBJ2-1,TRBD2,CASSLVTGGNEQFF,TGTGCCAGCAGCTTGGTTACGGGGGGGAATGAGCAGTTCTTC
NA,TRBV7-8,TRBJ2-3,TRBD2,CASSFLIPGLAGRADTQYF,TGTGCCAGCAGCTTCCTCATCCCGGGACTAGCGGGAAGGGCAGATACGCAGTATTTT
once,TRBV2,TRBJ2-1,TRBD2,CASSEAWIAGGRENEQFF,TGTGCCAGCAGTGAAGCGTGGATAGCGGGAGGCCGGGAAAATGAGCAGTTCTTC
NA,TRBV4-3,TRBJ2-7,NA,CASSQGNGYYNEQYF,TGCGCCAGCAGCCAAGGGAACGGCTACTACAATGAGCAGTACTTC
NA,TRBV27,TRBJ1-2,NA,CASRESGTAYYGYTF,TGTGCCAGCAGGGAGTCCGGGACGGCTTACTATGGCTACACCTTC
once,TRBV6-2/TRBV6-3,TRBJ2-3,TRBD1,CASRKGQGTDTQYF,TGTGCCAGCAGGAAGGGACAGGGGACAGATACGCAGTATTTT
NA,TRBV7-2,TRBJ1-1,TRBD1,CASSPHPGQGRGTEAFF,TGTGCCAGCAGCCCCCATCCCGGACAGGGAAGGGGCACTGAAGCTTTCTTT
NA,TRBV10-3,TRBJ2-3,TRBD2,CAISATVAGGTDTQYF,TGTGCCATCAGTGCGACGGTTGCGGGGGGAACAGATACGCAGTATTTT
NA,TRBV20-1,TRBJ2-7,TRBD2,CSARNLAGGTYEQYF,TGCAGTGCTAGAAACCTAGCGGGAGGAACCTACGAGCAGTACTTC
NA,TRBV12-3/TRBV12-4,TRBJ1-2,NA,CASSSFGTPTNYGYTF,TGTGCCAGCAGTTCGTTCGGGACGCCCACTAACTATGGCTACACCTTC
few,TRBV9,TRBJ2-5,TRBD2,CASSVDKSGRAQETQYF,TGTGCCAGCAGCGTAGACAAGAGCGGGAGAGCACAAGAGACCCAGTACTTC
NA,TRBV28,TRBJ2-5,NA,CASSSSGKTQETQYF,TGTGCCAGCAGTTCGTCCGGTAAAACCCAAGAGACCCAGTACTTC
NA,TRBV5-1,TRBJ2-7,NA,CASSSGDRADEQYF,TGCGCCAGCAGCTCCGGGGACCGGGCGGATGAGCAGTACTTC
NA,TRBV7-2,TRBJ2-7,TRBD1,CASSFGTGGNYEQYF,TGTGCCAGCAGCTTCGGGACAGGGGGGAACTACGAGCAGTACTTC
NA,TRBV20-1,TRBJ2-7,TRBD2,CSVRLAGGNEQYF,TGCAGTGTTAGACTAGCGGGAGGGAACGAGCAGTACTTC
NA,TRBV9,TRBJ2-5,TRBD2,CASSVVPSGEETQYF,TGTGCCAGCAGCGTAGTCCCTAGCGGGGAAGAGACCCAGTACTTC
NA,TRBV15,TRBJ2-7,NA,CATSARGVLNEQYF,TGTGCCACCAGCGCAAGAGGGGTACTCAATGAGCAGTACTTC
few,TRBV20-1,TRBJ2-5,TRBD2,CSAMGGGGLETQYF,TGCAGTGCTATGGGCGGGGGAGGTTTGGAGACCCAGTACTTC
many,TRBV7-2,TRBJ1-1,NA,CASSSQLVGPDTEAFF,TGTGCCAGCAGCTCGCAACTAGTCGGACCAGACACTGAAGCTTTCTTT
few,TRBV20-1,TRBJ1-1,NA,CSARGPTYNEAFF,TGCAGTGCCAGGGGTCCGACCTACAATGAAGCTTTCTTT
NA,TRBV4-1,TRBJ1-2,NA,CASSQGREGYTF,TGCGCCAGCAGCCAAGGAAGGGAGGGCTACACCTTC
few,TRBV29-1,TRBJ2-3,NA,CSVVKTQSTDTQYF,TGCAGCGTTGTAAAGACCCAAAGCACAGATACGCAGTATTTT
few,TRBV30,TRBJ2-1,NA,CAWSGPGGMEQFF,TGTGCCTGGAGCGGACCCGGTGGAATGGAGCAGTTCTTC
NA,TRBV7-2,TRBJ1-5,NA,CASSLRGKDQPQHF,TGTGCCAGCAGCTTAAGAGGGAAGGATCAGCCCCAGCATTTT
NA,TRBV6-1,TRBJ2-1,TRBD2,CATMNLAGGRYNEQFF,TGTGCCACCATGAACTTAGCGGGGGGCAGGTACAATGAGCAGTTCTTC
NA,TRBV19,TRBJ2-1,NA,CASSPTQNEQFF,TGTGCCAGTAGCCCCACCCAAAATGAGCAGTTCTTC
once,TRBV12-5,TRBJ2-5,NA,CASGSTGLGTQYF,TGTGCTAGTGGTTCAACGGGGCTGGGGACCCAGTACTTC
NA,TRBV20-1,TRBJ1-1,NA,CSALGVGNTEAFF,TGCAGTGCTCTGGGGGTGGGGAACACTGAAGCTTTCTTT
NA,TRBV5-1,TRBJ2-3,TRBD1,CASSSFIGQEQQYTDTQYF,TGCGCCAGCAGCTCTTTTATAGGACAGGAGCAGCAGTACACAGATACGCAGTATTTT
NA,TRBV6-6,TRBJ2-1,NA,CASSYRTGDEQFF,TGTGCCAGCAGTTACAGGACGGGGGATGAGCAGTTCTTC